The 10 T cell receptor beta chains reported below all come from one sample, sequenced in a study of T cell repertoires in cytomegalovirus infection. Each CDR3 protein is one row after TCRdb ran MiXCR on the reads. Of about 180,000 distinct CDR3 sequences listed, 14% are singletons. The specimen sequenced was PBMCs. The receptor set was obtained from a human donor in good health (CMV status not recorded). Some clones in this sample may be carry-over from other donors' samples.

V is TRBV7-8 and J is TRBJ1-4; the D gene is possibly TRBD1 (6 bases). The ends were cut back, 5 bases at V and 5 bases at J, with 18 bases in the middle. Germline lookup yields CDR1 SGHVS and CDR2 FQNEAQ. The CDR3 runs 16 residues. The CDR3 nucleotides are TGTGCCAGCAGCCCTCAACCCAGCAGGGGCAATGAAAAACTGTTTTTT. The encoded protein is CASSPQPSRGNEKLFF.

V is TRBV7-3 and J is TRBJ2-3; 7 bases fit TRBD2. The CDR3 has 18 amino acids. Germline-derived CDR1 and CDR2 are SGHTA and FQGTGA. The junction had 9 bases not matched to a gene; V was cut back by 0 bases and J by 0 bases. CDR3 amino acids: CASSLTGPGRGSTDTQYF. The CDR3 coding sequence is TGTGCCAGCAGCTTAACAGGGCCAGGGAGGGGAAGCACAGATACGCAGTATTTT.

The V call is TRBV5-5, the J call TRBJ1-2, with D perhaps TRBD1 (5 bases). There are 13 residues in the CDR3. The V gene lost 4 bases and the J gene lost 5 bases, with 12 bases spanning the gap. Germline CDR1 reads SGHKS; CDR2 reads YYEKEE (reference sequence). The CDR3 region has the DNA TGTGCCAGCAGCGTGGGACTGACTTATGGCTACACCTTC. Its translation: CASSVGLTYGYTF.

At least ten counts were recorded for this clonotype. This chain connects TRBV18 to TRBJ1-4, with D hard to call. In germline, CDR1 is KGHSH, CDR2 LQKENI. V lost 3 bases and J lost 4, with 12 bases in between. The CDR3 length is 15 residues. CDR3 nucleotide sequence: TGTGCCAGCTCACCCGTCCGGGTCTTTAATGAAAAACTGTTTTTT. Translation gives CASSPVRVFNEKLFF. The full variable domain, in which reference TRBV18 and TRBJ1-4 provide the parts outside the CDR3, is NAGVMQNPRHLVRRRGQEARLRCSPMKGHSHVYWYRQLPEEGLKFMVYLQKENIIDESGMPKERFSAEFPKEGPSILRIQQVVRGDSAAYFCASSPVRVFNEKLFFGSGTQLSVL.

This clonotype was seen more than once but under ten times. The genes are TRBV14 and TRBJ1-2, with TRBD1 identical over 7 bases. The V gene end was trimmed by 3 bases and the J gene end by 4 bases; junction bases not matched to a gene: 5. Germline loops: CDR1 SGHDN, CDR2 FVKESK. This CDR3 comprises 14 residues. For the CDR3, the DNA is TGTGCCAGCAGCCAGGGGACAGCTTTCTATGGCTACACCTTC. Translation: CASSQGTAFYGYTF. The whole variable domain, filled in from reference TRBV14 and TRBJ1-2, reads EAGVTQFPSHSVIEKGQTVTLRCDPISGHDNLYWYRRVMGKEIKFLLHFVKESKQDESGMPNNRFLAERTGGTYSTLKVQPAELEDSGVYFCASSQGTAFYGYTFGSGTRLTVV.

Ten or more counts support this clonotype. The chain has TRBV7-3 and TRBJ1-4, with D hard to call. The germline CDR1 and CDR2 sequences are SGHTA and FQGTGA. The CDR3 loop spans 13 amino acids. V was pared by 5 bases and J by 3 bases, with 7 bases between. The CDR3, as DNA: TGTGCCAGCAGCCGCCGGGCTAATGAAAAACTGTTTTTT. This codes for CASSRRANEKLFF.

V and J are TRBV15 and TRBJ2-5; D not resolved. V was cut by 1 base and J by 3 bases, with 15 bases left in between. Per germline, CDR1 LNHNV and CDR2 YYDKDF (reference sequence). This CDR3 has 16 residues. DNA of the CDR3: TGTGCCACCAGCAGAGCGGGCAGGACGAAAGAAGAGACCCAGTACTTC. It is translated as CATSRAGRTKEETQYF.

The sample holds many counts of this clonotype. The chain couples TRBV6-2 or TRBV6-3 to TRBJ2-7; 13 nucleotides line up with TRBD2. CDR1 and CDR2 (germline): MNHEY, SVGEGT. V shed 10 bases, J shed 5 bases, and the junction held 8 bases outside the gene matches. The CDR3 sequence is 14 residues long. Here the CDR3 reads CAIRLAGGQDEQYF. CDR3 DNA: TGTGCCATCCGACTAGCGGGAGGTCAGGACGAGCAGTACTTC.

This clonotype was seen many times. The chain is built from TRBV28 and TRBJ2-1, with 12 bases fitting TRBD2. V shed 2 bases and J 10 bases; nucleotides not matched to a gene: 12. The CDR3 has 17 amino acids. CDR1 is MDHEN, CDR2 SYDVKM, per germline. In nucleotides, the CDR3 is TGTGCCAGCAGTTTAATGACTAGCGGGAGACCAGCAAGGGAGCAGTTCTTC. Its protein product is CASSLMTSGRPAREQFF.

This clonotype was seen more than once but under ten times. The genes are TRBV15 and TRBJ2-7; D might be TRBD1 (6 bases). The germline gives CDR1 LNHNV, CDR2 YYDKDF (reference sequence). V gave up 5 bases and J gave up 7 bases, with 12 bases separating them. This CDR3 comprises 12 residues. CDR3 protein: CATSPPQGEQYF. The DNA of the CDR3 is TGTGCCACCAGCCCCCCGCAGGGGGAGCAGTACTTC.